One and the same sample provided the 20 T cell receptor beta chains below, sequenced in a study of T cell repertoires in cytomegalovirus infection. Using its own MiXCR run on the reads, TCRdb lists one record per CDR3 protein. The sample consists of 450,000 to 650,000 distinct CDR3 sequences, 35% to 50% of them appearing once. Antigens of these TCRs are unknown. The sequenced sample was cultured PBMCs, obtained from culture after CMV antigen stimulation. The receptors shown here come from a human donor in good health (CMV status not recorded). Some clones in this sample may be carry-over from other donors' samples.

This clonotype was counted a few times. The CDR3 coding sequence is TGTGCCAGCGGGAGAGTTGGGAGGTGGGTAGAGCCCCAGCATTTT. Translating it yields CASGRVGRWVEPQHF. The rearrangement uses TRBV12-3 or TRBV12-4 and TRBJ1-5; D is undetermined. There are 15 residues in the CDR3. V was clipped by 8 bases and J by 8 bases, with 22 bases between them.

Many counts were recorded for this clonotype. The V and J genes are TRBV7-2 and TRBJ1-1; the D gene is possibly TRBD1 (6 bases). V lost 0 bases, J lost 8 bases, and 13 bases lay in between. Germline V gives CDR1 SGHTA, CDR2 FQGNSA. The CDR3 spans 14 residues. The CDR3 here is CASSLARRTAEAFF. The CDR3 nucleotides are TGTGCCAGCAGCTTAGCACGGAGGACAGCGGAAGCTTTCTTT.

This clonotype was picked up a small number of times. The CDR3 spells CASTTGDIRNEQFF. The DNA of the CDR3 is TGCGCCAGCACGACAGGGGACATAAGGAATGAGCAGTTCTTC. The chain uses TRBV5-1 and TRBJ2-1, with TRBD1 identical over 8 bases. The CDR3 runs to 14 residues. V was clipped by 6 bases and J by 7 bases; unmatched bases: 9. Germline lookup yields CDR1 SGHRS and CDR2 YFSETQ.

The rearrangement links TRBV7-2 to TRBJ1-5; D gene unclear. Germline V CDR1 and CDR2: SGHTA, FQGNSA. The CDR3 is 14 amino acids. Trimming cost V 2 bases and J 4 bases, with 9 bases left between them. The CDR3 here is CASSLNFVNQPQHF. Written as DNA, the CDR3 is TGTGCCAGCAGCTTAAACTTTGTGAATCAGCCCCAGCATTTT.

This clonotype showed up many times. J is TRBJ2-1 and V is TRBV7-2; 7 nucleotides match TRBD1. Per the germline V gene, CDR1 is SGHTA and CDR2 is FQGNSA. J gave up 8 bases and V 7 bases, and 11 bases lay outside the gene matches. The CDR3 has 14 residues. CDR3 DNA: TGTGCCAGCACTCTACGACAGGGTACACATGAGCAGTTCTTC. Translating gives CASTLRQGTHEQFF.

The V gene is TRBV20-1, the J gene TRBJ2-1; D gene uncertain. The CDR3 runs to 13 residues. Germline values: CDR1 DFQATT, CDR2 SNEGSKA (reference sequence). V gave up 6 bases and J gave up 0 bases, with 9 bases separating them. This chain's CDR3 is CSATKSSYNEQFF. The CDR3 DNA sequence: TGCAGTGCCACAAAGAGCTCCTACAATGAGCAGTTCTTC.

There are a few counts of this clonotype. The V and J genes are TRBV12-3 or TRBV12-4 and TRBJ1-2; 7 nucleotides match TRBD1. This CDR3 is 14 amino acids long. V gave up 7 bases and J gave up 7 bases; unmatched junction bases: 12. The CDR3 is CASTETGFAFGYTF. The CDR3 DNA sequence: TGTGCCAGCACCGAGACAGGGTTCGCCTTTGGCTACACCTTC.

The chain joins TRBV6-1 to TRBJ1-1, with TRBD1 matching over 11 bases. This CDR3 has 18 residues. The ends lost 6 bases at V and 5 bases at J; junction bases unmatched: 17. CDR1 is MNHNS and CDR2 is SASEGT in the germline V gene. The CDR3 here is CASRRDRDRGLSGTEAFF. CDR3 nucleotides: TGTGCCAGCAGACGGGACCGGGACAGGGGGTTATCGGGGACTGAAGCTTTCTTT.

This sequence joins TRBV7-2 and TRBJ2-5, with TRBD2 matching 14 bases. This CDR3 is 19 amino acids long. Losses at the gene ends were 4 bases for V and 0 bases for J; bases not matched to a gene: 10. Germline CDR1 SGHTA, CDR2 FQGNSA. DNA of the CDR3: TGTGCCAGCAGCTCCTCCCGACTAGCGGGGGGGATGTACCAAGAGACCCAGTACTTC. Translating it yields CASSSSRLAGGMYQETQYF.

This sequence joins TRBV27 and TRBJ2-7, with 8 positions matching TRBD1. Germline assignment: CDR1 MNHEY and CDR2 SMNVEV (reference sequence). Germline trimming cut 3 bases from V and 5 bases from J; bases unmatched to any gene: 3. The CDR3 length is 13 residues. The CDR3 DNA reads TGTGCCAGCAGTTTTCAGGGGGCGGACGAGCAGTACTTC. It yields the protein CASSFQGADEQYF.

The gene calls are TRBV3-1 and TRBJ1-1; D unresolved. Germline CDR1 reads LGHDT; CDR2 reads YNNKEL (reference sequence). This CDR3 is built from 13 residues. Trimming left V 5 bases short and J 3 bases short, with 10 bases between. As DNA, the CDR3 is TGTGCCAGCAGCGGCGATGGGGACACTGAAGCTTTCTTT. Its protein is CASSGDGDTEAFF.

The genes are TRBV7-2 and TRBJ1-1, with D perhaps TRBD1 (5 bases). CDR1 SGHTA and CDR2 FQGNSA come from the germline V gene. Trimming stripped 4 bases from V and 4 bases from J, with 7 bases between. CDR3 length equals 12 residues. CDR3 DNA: TGTGCCAGCAGCTGGACAAGCACTGAAGCTTTCTTT. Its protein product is CASSWTSTEAFF.

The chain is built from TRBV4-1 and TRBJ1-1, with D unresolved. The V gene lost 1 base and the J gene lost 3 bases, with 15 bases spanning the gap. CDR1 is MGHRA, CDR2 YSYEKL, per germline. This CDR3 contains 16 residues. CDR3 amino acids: CASSQVMTGLYTEAFF. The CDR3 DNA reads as TGCGCCAGCAGCCAAGTAATGACTGGGCTGTACACTGAAGCTTTCTTT.

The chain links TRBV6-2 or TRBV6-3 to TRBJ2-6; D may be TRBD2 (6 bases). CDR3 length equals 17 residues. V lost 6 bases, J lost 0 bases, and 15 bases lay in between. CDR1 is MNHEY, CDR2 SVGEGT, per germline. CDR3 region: CASRNTGTLSGANVLTF. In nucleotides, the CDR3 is TGTGCCAGCAGAAACACCGGGACTCTCTCTGGGGCCAACGTCCTGACTTTC.

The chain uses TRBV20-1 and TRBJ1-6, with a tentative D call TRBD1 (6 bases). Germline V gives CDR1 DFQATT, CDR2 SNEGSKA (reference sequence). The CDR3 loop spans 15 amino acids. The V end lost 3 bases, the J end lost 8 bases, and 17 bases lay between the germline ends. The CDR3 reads CSASGRGRKDSPLHF. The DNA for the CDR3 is TGCAGTGCTAGTGGACGGGGGCGGAAAGATTCACCCCTCCACTTT.

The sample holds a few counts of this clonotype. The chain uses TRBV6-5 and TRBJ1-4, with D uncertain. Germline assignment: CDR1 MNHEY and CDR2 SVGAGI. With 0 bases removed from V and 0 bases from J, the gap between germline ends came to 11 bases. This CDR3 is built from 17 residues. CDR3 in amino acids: CASSYSPGFATNEKLFF. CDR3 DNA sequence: TGTGCCAGCAGTTACTCTCCGGGATTCGCAACTAATGAAAAACTGTTTTTT.

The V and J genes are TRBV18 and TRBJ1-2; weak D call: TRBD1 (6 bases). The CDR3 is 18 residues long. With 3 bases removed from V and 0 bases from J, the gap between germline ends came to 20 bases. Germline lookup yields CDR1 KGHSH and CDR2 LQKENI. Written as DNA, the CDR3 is TGTGCCAGCTCACCCCCCATAGGCAGGGGACGAGCTAACTATGGCTACACCTTC. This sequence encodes CASSPPIGRGRANYGYTF.

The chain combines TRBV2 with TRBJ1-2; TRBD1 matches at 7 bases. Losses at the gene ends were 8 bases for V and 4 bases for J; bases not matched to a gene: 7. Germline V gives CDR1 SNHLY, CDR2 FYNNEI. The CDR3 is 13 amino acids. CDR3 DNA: TGTGCCAGCCATGGACAGGCCTCCTATGGCTACACCTTC. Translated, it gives CASHGQASYGYTF.

CDR3 amino acids: CASSLGGTFAGNTIYF. CDR3 sequence (DNA): TGTGCCAGCAGCTTGGGCGGTACGTTCGCTGGAAACACCATATATTTT. V and J are TRBV7-2 and TRBJ1-3, with D uncertain. V lost 3 bases and J 2 bases, leaving 14 bases between the germline ends. This CDR3 contains 16 residues. CDR1 and CDR2 from the germline V gene are SGHTA and FQGNSA.

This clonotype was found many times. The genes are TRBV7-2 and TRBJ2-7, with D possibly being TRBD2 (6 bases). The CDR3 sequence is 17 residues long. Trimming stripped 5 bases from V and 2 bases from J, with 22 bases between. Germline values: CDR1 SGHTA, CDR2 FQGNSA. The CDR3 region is CASSTGGVVAPAYEQYF. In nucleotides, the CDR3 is TGTGCCAGCAGCACCGGGGGTGTCGTAGCGCCCGCCTACGAGCAGTACTTC.